The sequence of this TCR beta chain was determined in a study of blood T cell repertoires in COVID-19. The CDR3 covers 14 residues. The V gene end was trimmed by 2 bases and the J gene end by 5 bases; junction bases not matched to a gene: 4. Per germline, CDR1 MNHEY and CDR2 SVGEGT. The repertoire was sequenced with immunoSEQ multiplex PCR; TCRdb's copy has only in-frame clones and lacks some. The sample yields about 80,000 clones, approximately 89% seen once. The TCR was taken from a woman of 80 years or more with acute or convalescent COVID-19. The V call is TRBV6-2 or TRBV6-3, the J call TRBJ2-3, with 7 positions matching TRBD1. Sequencing was carried out using peripheral blood. The CDR3 sequence: CASSYMTGIDTQYF. CDR3 sequence (DNA): TGTGCCAGCAGTTACATGACAGGGATAGATACGCAGTATTTT.